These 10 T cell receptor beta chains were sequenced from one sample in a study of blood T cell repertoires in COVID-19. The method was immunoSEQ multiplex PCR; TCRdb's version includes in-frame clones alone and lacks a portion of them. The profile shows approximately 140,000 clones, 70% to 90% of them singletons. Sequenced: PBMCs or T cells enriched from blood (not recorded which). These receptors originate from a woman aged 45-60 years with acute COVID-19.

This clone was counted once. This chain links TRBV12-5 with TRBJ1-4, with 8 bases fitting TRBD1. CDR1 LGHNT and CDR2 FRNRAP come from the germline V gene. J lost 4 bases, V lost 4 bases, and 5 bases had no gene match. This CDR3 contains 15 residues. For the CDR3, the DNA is TGTGCTAGTGGTTCTAACGACAGGGGTAATGAAAAACTGTTTTTT. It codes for CASGSNDRGNEKLFF.

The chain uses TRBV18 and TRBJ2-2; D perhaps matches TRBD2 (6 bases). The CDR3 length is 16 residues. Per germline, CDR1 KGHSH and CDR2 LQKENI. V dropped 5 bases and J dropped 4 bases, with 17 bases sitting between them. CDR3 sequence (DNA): TGTGCCAGCTCAATCGGGACGGCGGGGAGCACCGGGGAGCTGTTTTTT. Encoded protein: CASSIGTAGSTGELFF.

CDR3 nucleotides: TGTGCCAGCAGCTCCGGCGGGGGTCCCGATACGCAGTATTTT. It encodes CASSSGGGPDTQYF. This sequence joins TRBV5-4 and TRBJ2-3; 7 bases agree with TRBD2. Per the germline V gene, CDR1 is SGHNT and CDR2 is YYREEE (reference sequence). V was clipped by 3 bases and J by 6 bases; unmatched bases: 7. The CDR3 length is 14 residues.

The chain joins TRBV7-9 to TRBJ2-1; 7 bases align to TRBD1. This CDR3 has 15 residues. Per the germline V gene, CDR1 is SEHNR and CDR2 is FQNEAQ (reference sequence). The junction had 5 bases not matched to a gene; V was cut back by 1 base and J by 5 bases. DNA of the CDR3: TGTGCCAGCAGCTTAGAGACAGGGCCTCACAATGAGCAGTTCTTC. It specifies CASSLETGPHNEQFF.

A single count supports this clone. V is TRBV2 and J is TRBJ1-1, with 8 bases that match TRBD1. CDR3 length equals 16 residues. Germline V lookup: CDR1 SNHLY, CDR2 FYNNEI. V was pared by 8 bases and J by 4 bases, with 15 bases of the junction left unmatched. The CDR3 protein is CASVGQGLNIGTEAFF. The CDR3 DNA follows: TGTGCCAGCGTTGGACAGGGTCTTAATATAGGCACTGAAGCTTTCTTT.

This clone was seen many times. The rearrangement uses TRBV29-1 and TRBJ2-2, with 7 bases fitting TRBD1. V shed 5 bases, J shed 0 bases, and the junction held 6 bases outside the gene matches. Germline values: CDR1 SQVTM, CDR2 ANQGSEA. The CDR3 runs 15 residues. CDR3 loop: CSVLAQGANTGELFF. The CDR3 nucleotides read TGCAGCGTTCTCGCGCAGGGGGCGAACACCGGGGAGCTGTTTTTT.

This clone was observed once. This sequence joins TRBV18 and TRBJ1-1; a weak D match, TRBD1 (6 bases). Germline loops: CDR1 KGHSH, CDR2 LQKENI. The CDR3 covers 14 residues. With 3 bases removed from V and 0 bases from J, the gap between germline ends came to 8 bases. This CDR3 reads CASSPTGLNTEAFF. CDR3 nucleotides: TGTGCCAGCTCACCGACAGGTTTGAACACTGAAGCTTTCTTT.

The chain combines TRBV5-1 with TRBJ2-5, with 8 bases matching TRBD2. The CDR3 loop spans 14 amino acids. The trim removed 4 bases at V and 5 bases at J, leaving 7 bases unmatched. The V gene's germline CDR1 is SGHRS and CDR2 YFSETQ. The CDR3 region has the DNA TGCGCCAGCAGCCCGCGGGGGGAAGGGGAGACCCAGTACTTC. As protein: CASSPRGEGETQYF.

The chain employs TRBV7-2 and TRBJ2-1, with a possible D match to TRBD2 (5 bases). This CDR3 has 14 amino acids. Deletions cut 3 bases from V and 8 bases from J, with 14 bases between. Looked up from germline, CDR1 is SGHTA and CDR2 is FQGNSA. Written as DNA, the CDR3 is TGTGCCAGCAGCTTGAGGGCCCGCGGCGATGAGCAGTTCTTC. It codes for CASSLRARGDEQFF.

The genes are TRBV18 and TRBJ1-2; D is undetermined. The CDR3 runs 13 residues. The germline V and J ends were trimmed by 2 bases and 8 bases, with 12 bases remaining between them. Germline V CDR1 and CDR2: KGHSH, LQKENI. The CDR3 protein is CASSPTRVEGYTF. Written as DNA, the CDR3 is TGTGCCAGCTCACCAACTAGGGTGGAAGGCTACACCTTC. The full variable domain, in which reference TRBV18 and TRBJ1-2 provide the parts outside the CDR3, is NAGVMQNPRHLVRRRGQEARLRCSPMKGHSHVYWYRQLPEEGLKFMVYLQKENIIDESGMPKERFSAEFPKEGPSILRIQQVVRGDSAAYFCASSPTRVEGYTFGSGTRLTVV.